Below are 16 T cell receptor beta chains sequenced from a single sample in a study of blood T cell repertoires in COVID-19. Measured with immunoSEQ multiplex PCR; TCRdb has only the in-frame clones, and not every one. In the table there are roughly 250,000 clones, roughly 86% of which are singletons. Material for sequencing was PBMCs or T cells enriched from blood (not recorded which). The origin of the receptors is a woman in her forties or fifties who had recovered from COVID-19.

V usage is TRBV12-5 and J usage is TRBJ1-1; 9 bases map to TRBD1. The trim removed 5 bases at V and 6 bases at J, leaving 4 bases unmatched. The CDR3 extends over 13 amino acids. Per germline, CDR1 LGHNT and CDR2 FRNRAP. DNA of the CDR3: TGTGCTAGTGGTACTCGGACAGGGGCTGAAGCTTTCTTT. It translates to CASGTRTGAEAFF.

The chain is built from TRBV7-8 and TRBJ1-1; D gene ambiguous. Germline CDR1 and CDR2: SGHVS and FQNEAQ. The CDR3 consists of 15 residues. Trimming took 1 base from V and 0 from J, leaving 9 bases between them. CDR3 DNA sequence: TGTGCCAGCAGCTTAGGTCCGTACATGAACACTGAAGCTTTCTTT. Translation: CASSLGPYMNTEAFF.

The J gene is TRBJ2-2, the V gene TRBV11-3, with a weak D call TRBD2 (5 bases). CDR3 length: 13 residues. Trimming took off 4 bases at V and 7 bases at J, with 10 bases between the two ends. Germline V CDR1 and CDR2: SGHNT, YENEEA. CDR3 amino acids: CASSSLEGGELFF. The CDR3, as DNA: TGTGCCAGCAGCTCGCTAGAGGGCGGGGAGCTGTTTTTT.

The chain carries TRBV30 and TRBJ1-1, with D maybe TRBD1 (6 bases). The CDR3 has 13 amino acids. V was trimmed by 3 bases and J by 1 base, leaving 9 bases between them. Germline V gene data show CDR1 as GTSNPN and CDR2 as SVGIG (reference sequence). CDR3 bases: TGTGCCTGGAGCGAAGGGGGGAACACTGAAGCTTTCTTT. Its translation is CAWSEGGNTEAFF.

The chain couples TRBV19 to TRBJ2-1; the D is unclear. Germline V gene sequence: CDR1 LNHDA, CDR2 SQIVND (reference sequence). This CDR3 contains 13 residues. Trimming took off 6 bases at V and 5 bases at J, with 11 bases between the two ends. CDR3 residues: CASSPRPDNEQFF. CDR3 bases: TGTGCCAGTAGCCCTAGACCGGACAATGAGCAGTTCTTC.

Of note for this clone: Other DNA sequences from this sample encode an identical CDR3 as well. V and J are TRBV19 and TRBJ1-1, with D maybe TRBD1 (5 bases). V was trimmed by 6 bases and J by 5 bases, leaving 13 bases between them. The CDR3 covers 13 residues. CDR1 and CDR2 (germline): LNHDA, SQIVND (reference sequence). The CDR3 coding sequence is TGTGCCAGTAGCAGACGGGGGTTGACTGAAGCTTTCTTT. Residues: CASSRRGLTEAFF.

The CDR3 loop reads CASSARQGALNEKLFF. DNA for the CDR3: TGTGCCAGCAGCGCCCGACAGGGGGCGCTTAATGAAAAACTGTTTTTT. The chain couples TRBV9 to TRBJ1-4, with 10 bases identical to TRBD1. The CDR3 runs 16 residues. V shed 3 bases, J shed 4 bases, and the junction held 6 bases outside the gene matches. The germline gives CDR1 SGDLS, CDR2 YYNGEE.

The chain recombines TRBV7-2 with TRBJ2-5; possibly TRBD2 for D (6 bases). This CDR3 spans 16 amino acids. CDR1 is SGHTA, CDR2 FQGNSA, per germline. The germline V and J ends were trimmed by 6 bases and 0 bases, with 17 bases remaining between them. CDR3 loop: CASREPGLAYQETQYF. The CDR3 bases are TGTGCCAGCAGAGAACCGGGACTCGCGTACCAAGAGACCCAGTACTTC.

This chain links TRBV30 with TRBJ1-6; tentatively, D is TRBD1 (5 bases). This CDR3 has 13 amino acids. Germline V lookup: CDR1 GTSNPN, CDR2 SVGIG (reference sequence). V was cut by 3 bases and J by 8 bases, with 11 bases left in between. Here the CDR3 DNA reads TGTGCCTGGAGCCCTTGGGGGGATTCACCCCTCCACTTT. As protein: CAWSPWGDSPLHF. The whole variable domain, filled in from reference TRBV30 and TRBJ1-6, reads SQTIHQWPATLVQPVGSPLSLECTVEGTSNPNLYWYRQAAGRGLQLLFYSVGIGQISSEVPQNLSASRPQDRQFILSSKKLLLSDSGFYLCAWSPWGDSPLHFGNGTRLTVT.

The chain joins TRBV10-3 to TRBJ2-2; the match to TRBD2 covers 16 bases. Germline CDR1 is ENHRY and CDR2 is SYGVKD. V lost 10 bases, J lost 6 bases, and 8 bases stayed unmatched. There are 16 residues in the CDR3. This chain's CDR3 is CATGLAGGPVPGELFF. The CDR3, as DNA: TGTGCCACGGGACTAGCGGGAGGGCCTGTCCCCGGGGAGCTGTTTTTT.

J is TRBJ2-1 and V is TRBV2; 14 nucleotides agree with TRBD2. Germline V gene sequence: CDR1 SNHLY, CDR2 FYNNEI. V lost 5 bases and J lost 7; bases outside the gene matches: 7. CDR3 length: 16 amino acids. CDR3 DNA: TGTGCCAGCAGTAGAAAGACTAGCGGGAGGGCAAATGAGCAGTTCTTC. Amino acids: CASSRKTSGRANEQFF.

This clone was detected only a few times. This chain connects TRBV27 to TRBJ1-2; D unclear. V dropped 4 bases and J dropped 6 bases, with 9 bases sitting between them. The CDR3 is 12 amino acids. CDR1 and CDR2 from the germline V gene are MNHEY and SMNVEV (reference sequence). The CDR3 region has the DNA TGTGCCAGCAGTTACGACGGAGATGGCTACACCTTC. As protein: CASSYDGDGYTF.

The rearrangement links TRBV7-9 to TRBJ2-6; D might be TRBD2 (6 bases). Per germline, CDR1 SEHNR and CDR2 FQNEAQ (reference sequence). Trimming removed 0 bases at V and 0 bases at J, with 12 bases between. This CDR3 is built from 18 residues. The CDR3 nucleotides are TGTGCCAGCAGCTTAGCGCTACTAGCTAACTCTGGGGCCAACGTCCTGACTTTC. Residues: CASSLALLANSGANVLTF.

This CDR3 reads CASSPSLAGVSNEQFF. Here the CDR3 DNA reads TGTGCCAGCAGTCCCTCCCTAGCGGGAGTGAGTAATGAGCAGTTCTTC. The J gene is TRBJ2-1, the V gene TRBV27; 10 positions agree with TRBD2. CDR1 MNHEY and CDR2 SMNVEV come from the germline V gene (reference sequence). This CDR3 has 16 amino acids. The V segment lost 5 bases and the J segment 7 bases; nucleotides outside the gene matches: 11.

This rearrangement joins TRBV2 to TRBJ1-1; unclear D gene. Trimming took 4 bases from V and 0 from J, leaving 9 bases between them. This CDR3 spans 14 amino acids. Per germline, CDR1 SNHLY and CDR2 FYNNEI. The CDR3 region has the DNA TGTGCCAGCAGTGCAGGACTCGTGAACACTGAAGCTTTCTTT. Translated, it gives CASSAGLVNTEAFF.

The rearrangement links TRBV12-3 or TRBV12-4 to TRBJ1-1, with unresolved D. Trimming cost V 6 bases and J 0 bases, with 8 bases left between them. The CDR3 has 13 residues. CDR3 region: CASSRDMNTEAFF. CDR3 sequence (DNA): TGTGCCAGCAGCCGCGACATGAACACTGAAGCTTTCTTT.